This T cell receptor (beta chain) was captured in a study of Tregs in tolerant kidney transplant recipients. The germline gives CDR1 MNHEY, CDR2 SVGEGT. The CDR3 runs to 15 residues. V was pared by 3 bases and J by 0 bases, with 10 bases between. General study findings and limits: Biological reproducibility was not directly addressed in this study.

With regard to this clone: The antigen is not known. Read data end 3 residues before the CDR3 end; the end is taken from the germline J gene.

Using immunoSEQ multiplex PCR, the repertoire was profiled, and TCRdb retains in-frame clones only, with some absent. Found here are 50,000 to 65,000 clones; the top ten clones hold 0.83%. The input for sequencing was CD4+ T cells from blood, taken before the transplant. The TCR sequence derives from a human donor who received a combined kidney and bone marrow transplant. The chain has TRBV6-2 or TRBV6-3 and TRBJ2-3; D is possibly TRBD2 (5 bases). The CDR3 bases that were read are TGTGCCAGCAGTTATTTCGGCGGGAGCACAGATACG. Amino acid sequence: CASSYFGGSTDT. The complete CDR3 reads CASSYFGGSTDTQYF.